The 8 T cell receptor beta chains below all came from one sample that was sequenced in a study of T cells in Graves' hyperthyroidism and ophthalmopathy. Using RNA transcripts as the source, TCR beta CDR3 regions were amplified. First-round RT-PCR of the TCR CDR3 relied on the HTBI primer set. TCRdb reprocessed the multiplex PCR reads via MiXCR and lists one record per CDR3 protein. The data hold tens of thousands of distinct CDR3 sequences, with roughly 51% observed a single time. Sequences were obtained from peripheral blood or thyroid tissue (not recorded which). These receptors all stem from a man younger than 30 with Graves' hyperthyroidism.

A word on this clonotype: The junction departs from the called germline gene at one end, perhaps through a read error. This rearrangement joins TRBV29-1 to TRBJ2-7, with TRBD2 matching 12 bases. The CDR3 contains 15 residues. From germline, CDR1 is SQVTM and CDR2 ANQGSEA. CDR3 bases: TGCGGCGTGAGGCCCGGGACTAGCGGGCGGTGGGAGCAGTACTTC. Its translation is CGVRPGTSGRWEQYF.

At least ten counts were recorded for this clonotype. This chain uses TRBV10-3 with TRBJ2-7; 9 bases agree with TRBD2. Losses at the gene ends were 8 bases for V and 3 bases for J; bases not matched to a gene: 5. CDR3 size: 13 residues. Germline CDR1 reads ENHRY; CDR2 reads SYGVKD. CDR3 sequence (DNA): TGTGCCATCGGGCAAGCGGGAGGCTACGAGCAGTACTTC. It codes for CAIGQAGGYEQYF.

V is TRBV7-2 and J is TRBJ1-5; D gene unclear. The V gene lost 7 bases and the J gene lost 5 bases, with 6 bases spanning the gap. This CDR3 comprises 11 residues. Germline CDR1 is SGHTA and CDR2 is FQGNSA. CDR3 nucleotides: TGTGCCAGCAACGGACATCAGCCCCAGCATTTT. It is translated as CASNGHQPQHF.

This clonotype showed up many times. V gene TRBV4-3 combines with J gene TRBJ1-5, with D possibly TRBD1 on 5 matching bases. The ends were cut back, 1 base at V and 4 bases at J, with 11 bases in the middle. CDR1 LGHNA and CDR2 YSLEER come from the germline V gene. The CDR3 spans 15 residues. This chain's CDR3 is CASSQVTGGNQPQHF. The CDR3, as DNA: TGCGCCAGCAGCCAAGTTACGGGGGGGAATCAGCCCCAGCATTTT.

This clonotype was recorded many times. The gene calls are TRBV28 and TRBJ2-6; 9 bases are shared with TRBD2. The germline V gene encodes CDR1 MDHEN and CDR2 SYDVKM. The J segment lost 3 bases and the V segment lost 5 bases, leaving 5 bases of the junction unmatched. The CDR3 totals 16 residues. DNA for the CDR3: TGTGCCAGCAGTCGGCGGGGGGGCCTTGGGGCCAACGTCCTGACTTTC. Protein sequence: CASSRRGGLGANVLTF. Full variable domain (rest looked up from reference TRBV28 and TRBJ2-6): DVKVTQSSRYLVKRTGEKVFLECVQDMDHENMFWYRQDPGLGLRLIYFSYDVKMKEKGDIPEGYSVSREKKERFSLILESASTNQTSMYLCASSRRGGLGANVLTFGAGSRLTVL.

Points on this clonotype: At one of its ends the junction is not consistent with the germline gene, which may arise from a read error. The chain couples TRBV20-1 to TRBJ2-5; 8 nucleotides match TRBD2. The germline V gene has CDR1 DFQATT and CDR2 SNEGSKA (reference sequence). This CDR3 is 15 amino acids long. CDR3 sequence reads: CSARIGGGIQETQRF. The CDR3 DNA reads TGCAGTGCTAGAATTGGCGGGGGGATCCAAGAGACCCAGCGCTTC.

In this sample, this clonotype turned up many times. The genes are TRBV30 and TRBJ1-1, with D unclear. This CDR3 comprises 12 residues. Germline lookup yields CDR1 GTSNPN and CDR2 SVGIG (reference sequence). V lost 3 bases, J lost 5 bases, and 10 bases lay in between. CDR3 bases: TGTGCCTGGAGACGCTCCTGGACTGAAGCTTTCTTT. It translates to CAWRRSWTEAFF.

Regarding this clonotype: Relative to the germline gene, one junction end is altered; a read error may explain this. The chain has TRBV6-5 and TRBJ2-7; no clear D gene. CDR1 and CDR2 from the germline V gene are MNHEY and SVGAGI. This CDR3 is built from 16 residues. The CDR3 protein is CASSHSNLERTYEQYF. The CDR3 DNA sequence: TGTGCCAGCAGTCACTCGAATCTAGAGCGAACCTACGAGCAGTACTTC.